These T cell receptor beta chains were read from a single sample in a study of blood T cell repertoires in COVID-19. Repertoires were generated with immunoSEQ multiplex PCR, while TCRdb's copy carries only in-frame clones and drops some. The sample shows tens of thousands of clones, approximately 84% of them seen only once. The material sequenced was peripheral blood. The receptors were gathered from a middle-aged man with acute or convalescent COVID-19. Each CDR3 is given with its conserved first and last residue. D genes are given only for firm matches. Rows may omit the clone size; those that give it use once, few, many or a size class.

size: once
V: TRBV6-5
J: TRBJ2-7
D: -
DNA: TGTGCCAGCAGTTACTCGACGGGTTACGAGCAGTACTTC
CDR3: CASSYSTGYEQYF

size: -
V: TRBV3-1/TRBV3-2
J: TRBJ2-3
D: -
DNA: TGTGCCAGCAGCCCAATAAGGGGGTTCACAGATACGCAGTATTTT
CDR3: CASSPIRGFTDTQYF

size: -
V: TRBV6-5
J: TRBJ1-2
D: TRBD1
DNA: TGTGCCAGCAGTTACCAGGGACAGGGGAGAGGGGGCTACACCTTC
CDR3: CASSYQGQGRGGYTF

size: -
V: TRBV6-5
J: TRBJ1-2
D: TRBD1
DNA: TGTGCCAGCAGTTCGTCCAGGGGGCGCGGTGGCTACACCTTC
CDR3: CASSSSRGRGGYTF

size: -
V: TRBV30
J: TRBJ1-5
D: -
DNA: TGTGCCTGGAGGAATGTTAGGGGGCCCCAGCATTTT
CDR3: CAWRNVRGPQHF

size: -
V: TRBV6-5
J: TRBJ1-5
D: -
DNA: TGTGCCAGCAGTCCAGGGTATTGGAGCAATCAGCCCCAGCATTTT
CDR3: CASSPGYWSNQPQHF

size: once
V: TRBV29-1
J: TRBJ1-2
D: -
DNA: TGCAGCGTTGATCAGGAGAGCGGCTATGGCTACACCTTC
CDR3: CSVDQESGYGYTF

size: -
V: TRBV4-1
J: TRBJ1-1
D: TRBD1
DNA: TGCGCCAGCAGCCAAGGAGACAGGGTGACTGAAGCTTTCTTT
CDR3: CASSQGDRVTEAFF

size: few
V: TRBV6-1
J: TRBJ2-7
D: TRBD1
DNA: TGTGCCAGCAGCGAAGGGACAGGCTTCTACGAGCAGTACTTC
CDR3: CASSEGTGFYEQYF

size: -
V: TRBV5-1
J: TRBJ1-6
D: -
DNA: TGCGCCAGCAGCACCTCACAGGGAAGCAATTCACCCCTCCACTTT
CDR3: CASSTSQGSNSPLHF

size: -
V: TRBV19
J: TRBJ1-6
D: -
DNA: TGTGCCAGTAGTAGGACAAGTTATAATTCACCCCTCCACTTT
CDR3: CASSRTSYNSPLHF

size: -
V: TRBV6-1
J: TRBJ1-2
D: -
DNA: TGTGCCAGCAGTGAAGTTTATGGCCAGGCCACTAACTATGGCTACACCTTC
CDR3: CASSEVYGQATNYGYTF

size: -
V: TRBV7-8
J: TRBJ1-6
D: -
DNA: TGTGCCAGCAGCTTAAGCCGGCAGGGCCTCGGTTCCCTCCACTTT
CDR3: CASSLSRQGLGSLHF

size: -
V: TRBV19
J: TRBJ1-6
D: -
DNA: TGTGCCAGTAGTGTACGGGGGGAGAATTCACCCCTCCACTTT
CDR3: CASSVRGENSPLHF

size: -
V: TRBV4-2
J: TRBJ1-2
D: TRBD1
DNA: TGTGCCAGCAACTCCGGACAGGGCCATAACTATGGCTACACCTTC
CDR3: CASNSGQGHNYGYTF